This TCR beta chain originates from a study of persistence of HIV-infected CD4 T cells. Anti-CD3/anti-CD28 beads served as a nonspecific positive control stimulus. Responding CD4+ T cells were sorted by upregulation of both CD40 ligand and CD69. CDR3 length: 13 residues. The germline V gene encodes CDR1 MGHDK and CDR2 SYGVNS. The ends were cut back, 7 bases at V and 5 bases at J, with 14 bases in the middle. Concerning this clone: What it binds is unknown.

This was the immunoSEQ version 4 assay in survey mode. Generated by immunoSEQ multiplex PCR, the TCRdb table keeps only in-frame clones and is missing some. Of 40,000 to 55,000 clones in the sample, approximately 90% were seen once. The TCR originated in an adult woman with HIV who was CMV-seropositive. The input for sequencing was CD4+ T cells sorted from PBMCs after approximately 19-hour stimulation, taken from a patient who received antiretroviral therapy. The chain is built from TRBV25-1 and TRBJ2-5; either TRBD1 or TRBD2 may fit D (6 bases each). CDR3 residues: CASTGAGKETQYF. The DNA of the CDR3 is TGTGCCAGCACAGGGGCGGGGAAGGAGACCCAGTACTTC.